The 21 T cell receptor beta chains below were found in one sample sequenced in a study of cytomegalovirus exposure and HLA in healthy donors. The PCR made use of 60 Vbeta and 13 Jbeta primers. Clones were sequenced by immunoSEQ multiplex PCR, and TCRdb holds only the in-frame ones, with some missing. The sample has 110,000 to 150,000 clones; the top ten hold 0.96%. The sample comprised PBMCs. The receptor source for this set is a male donor in good health and CMV-seronegative.

The V and J genes are TRBV2 and TRBJ2-7; tentative D call: TRBD2 (5 bases). V was trimmed by 7 bases and J by 2 bases, leaving 12 bases between them. Germline-derived CDR1 and CDR2 are SNHLY and FYNNEI. CDR3 length: 13 residues. CDR3 bases: TGTGCCAGCACGGACTCTCCTACCTACGAGCAGTACTTC. It encodes CASTDSPTYEQYF.

This chain joins TRBV15 and TRBJ1-1; the D is unclear. The germline V gene has CDR1 LNHNV and CDR2 YYDKDF (reference sequence). The CDR3 covers 14 residues. Trimming removed 0 bases at V and 4 bases at J, with 9 bases between. CDR3 sequence (DNA): TGTGCCACCAGCAGAGAACCAGGCACCACTGAAGCTTTCTTT. Amino acids: CATSREPGTTEAFF. Complete variable domain (other parts from reference TRBV15 and TRBJ1-1): DAMVIQNPRYQVTQFGKPVTLSCSQTLNHNVMYWYQQKSSQAPKLLFHYYDKDFNNEADTPDNFQSRRPNTSFCFLDIRSPGLGDTAMYLCATSREPGTTEAFFGQGTRLTVV.

Written as DNA, the CDR3 is TGTGCCAGCAGACTACAGGGGTCTGCTACTGAAGCTTTCTTT. Amino acids: CASRLQGSATEAFF. The J gene is TRBJ1-1, the V gene TRBV6-5, with 7 bases matching TRBD1. Germline loops: CDR1 MNHEY, CDR2 SVGAGI. Trimming at V came to 6 bases and at J to 5 bases, leaving 9 bases not matched to a gene. The CDR3 loop spans 14 amino acids.

This chain connects TRBV6-1 to TRBJ1-4, with D unclear. This CDR3 region has 13 residues. V was trimmed by 2 bases and J by 12 bases, leaving 13 bases between them. The germline V gene encodes CDR1 MNHNS and CDR2 SASEGT. In DNA, the CDR3 is TGTGCCAGCAGTGAAAATCCGATTCCGGAACTGTTTTTT. This encodes CASSENPIPELFF.

The chain employs TRBV9 and TRBJ1-2; 8 bases map to TRBD1. The junction had 8 bases not matched to a gene; V was cut back by 3 bases and J by 4 bases. CDR3 size: 15 residues. The germline CDR1 and CDR2 sequences are SGDLS and YYNGEE. CDR3 DNA: TGTGCCAGCAGCGCGGGGACAGGAGACCTCTATGGCTACACCTTC. Encoded protein: CASSAGTGDLYGYTF. The variable domain in full, with the rest retrieved from reference TRBV9 and TRBJ1-2, is DSGVTQTPKHLITATGQRVTLRCSPRSGDLSVYWYQQSLDQGLQFLIQYYNGEERAKGNILERFSAQQFPDLHSELNLSSLELGDSALYFCASSAGTGDLYGYTFGSGTRLTVV.

The chain is built from TRBV6-1 and TRBJ2-7; 7 positions match TRBD1. Per the germline V gene, CDR1 is MNHNS and CDR2 is SASEGT. V shed 4 bases, J shed 2 bases, and the junction held 5 bases outside the gene matches. The CDR3 length is 14 residues. The CDR3 DNA follows: TGTGCCAGCAGTGCGCTACAGGGGCCCTACGAGCAGTACTTC. It specifies CASSALQGPYEQYF.

The CDR3 DNA sequence: TGTGCCAGCTCACCAATCCTTGGGGCGAACACTGAAGCTTTCTTT. Amino acids: CASSPILGANTEAFF. This chain uses TRBV18 with TRBJ1-1, with a tentative D call TRBD1 (5 bases). The CDR3 contains 15 residues. CDR1 and CDR2 from the germline V gene are KGHSH and LQKENI. V was trimmed by 2 bases and J by 1 base, leaving 11 bases between them.

The V gene is TRBV6-1, the J gene TRBJ2-2; no firm D call. Deletions cut 7 bases from V and 5 bases from J, with 17 bases between. The length of the CDR3 is 15 residues. Germline values: CDR1 MNHNS, CDR2 SASEGT. This CDR3 reads CASTLTLGRTGELFF. The CDR3 region has the DNA TGTGCCAGCACCCTCACTCTGGGCCGGACCGGGGAGCTGTTTTTT.

The V gene is TRBV2, the J gene TRBJ1-2; D may be TRBD1 (6 bases). Trimming took 9 bases from V and 2 from J, leaving 16 bases between them. This CDR3 comprises 14 residues. Germline assignment: CDR1 SNHLY and CDR2 FYNNEI. CDR3 nucleotide sequence: TGTGCCAGTGCAATACAGGGTGTAAACTATGGCTACACCTTC. Translating it yields CASAIQGVNYGYTF. Variable domain in full (rest from reference TRBV2 and TRBJ1-2): EPEVTQTPSHQVTQMGQEVILRCVPISNHLYFYWYRQILGQKVEFLVSFYNNEISEKSEIFDDQFSVERPDGSNFTLKIRSTKLEDSAMYFCASAIQGVNYGYTFGSGTRLTVV.

The V gene is TRBV5-1, the J gene TRBJ1-6; D is undetermined. From germline, CDR1 is SGHRS and CDR2 YFSETQ. The ends were cut back, 0 bases at V and 0 bases at J, with 10 bases in the middle. The CDR3 has 17 amino acids. The CDR3 region is CASSLDRPSSYNSPLHF. As DNA, the CDR3 is TGCGCCAGCAGCTTGGACCGCCCTAGCTCCTATAATTCACCCCTCCACTTT.

This chain uses TRBV10-3 with TRBJ1-1, with a possible D match to TRBD1 (6 bases). Germline lookup yields CDR1 ENHRY and CDR2 SYGVKD. The V end was cut by 4 bases, the J end by 1 base, with 13 bases between. CDR3 length equals 15 residues. DNA for the CDR3: TGTGCCATCAGTGGTCAGACAGGCCCGAACACTGAAGCTTTCTTT. Residues: CAISGQTGPNTEAFF.

The chain is built from TRBV28 and TRBJ1-1, with a possible D match to TRBD1 (6 bases). This CDR3 has 13 residues. CDR1 MDHEN and CDR2 SYDVKM come from the germline V gene. Trimming removed 3 bases at V and 7 bases at J, with 12 bases between. The CDR3 reads CASSFMGAVEAFF. CDR3 nucleotide sequence: TGTGCCAGCAGTTTTATGGGGGCTGTTGAAGCTTTCTTT. The full variable domain, with the rest looked up from reference TRBV28 and TRBJ1-1, is DVKVTQSSRYLVKRTGEKVFLECVQDMDHENMFWYRQDPGLGLRLIYFSYDVKMKEKGDIPEGYSVSREKKERFSLILESASTNQTSMYLCASSFMGAVEAFFGQGTRLTVV.

The rearrangement uses TRBV5-1 and TRBJ2-1; 12 bases match TRBD2. Trimming cost V 0 bases and J 8 bases; bases outside gene matches: 3. CDR3 length: 15 amino acids. Germline V lookup: CDR1 SGHRS, CDR2 YFSETQ. The CDR3 sequence is CASSLASGRADEQFF. The CDR3 nucleotides read TGCGCCAGCAGCTTGGCTAGCGGGAGGGCGGATGAGCAGTTCTTC.

This chain joins TRBV6-5 and TRBJ2-7; 12 bases agree with TRBD2. V shed 5 bases, J shed 4 bases, and the junction held 6 bases outside the gene matches. This CDR3 spans 15 amino acids. Germline loops: CDR1 MNHEY, CDR2 SVGAGI. The CDR3 region is CASSPPGTSGYEQYF. In DNA, the CDR3 is TGTGCCAGCAGTCCCCCCGGGACTAGCGGGTACGAGCAGTACTTC.

The rearrangement uses TRBV10-3 and TRBJ2-6; 9 nucleotides line up with TRBD2. This CDR3 spans 15 amino acids. Germline V gene sequence: CDR1 ENHRY, CDR2 SYGVKD. V lost 10 bases to trimming and J lost 3 bases; unmatched junction nucleotides: 7. The CDR3 region is CATMTSGSGANVLTF. The CDR3 DNA follows: TGTGCCACTATGACTAGCGGCAGTGGGGCCAACGTCCTGACTTTC.

The genes are TRBV10-2 and TRBJ2-1; 7 bases line up with TRBD2. CDR3 size: 13 residues. CDR1 and CDR2 from the germline V gene are WSHSY and SAAADI. The V and J ends lost 7 bases and 4 bases, in that order; junction bases with no gene match: 4. CDR3 nucleotides: TGCGCCAGCACCATCGGGGGGTACAATGAGCAGTTCTTC. Protein sequence: CASTIGGYNEQFF.

The J gene is TRBJ2-2, the V gene TRBV2; a possible D gene is TRBD2 (6 bases). This CDR3 region has 17 residues. CDR1 SNHLY and CDR2 FYNNEI come from the germline V gene. Deletions cut 8 bases from V and 5 bases from J, with 24 bases between. CDR3 sequence reads: CASQGRGKGRGTGELFF. DNA of the CDR3: TGTGCCAGCCAGGGTCGGGGGAAAGGGCGCGGAACCGGGGAGCTGTTTTTT.

The chain combines TRBV13 with TRBJ2-2; TRBD2 is a possible D gene (5 bases). V was trimmed by 2 bases and J by 7 bases, leaving 17 bases between them. Germline V CDR1 and CDR2: PRHDT, FYEKMQ (reference sequence). This CDR3 is built from 16 residues. The CDR3 here is CASSLQRERTGGELFF. In DNA form, the CDR3 reads TGTGCCAGCAGCTTACAGAGGGAGAGAACGGGCGGGGAGCTGTTTTTT.

The chain is built from TRBV5-5 and TRBJ1-1; possibly TRBD1 for D (5 bases). The CDR3 is 14 residues long. The germline gives CDR1 SGHKS, CDR2 YYEKEE (reference sequence). V was shortened by 2 bases and J by 5 bases, with 13 bases between the two germline ends. The CDR3 reads CASSFNVGGTEAFF. The CDR3 DNA is TGTGCCAGCAGCTTTAACGTGGGGGGAACTGAAGCTTTCTTT.

J is TRBJ2-2 and V is TRBV27, with 13 bases fitting TRBD2. V dropped 3 bases and J dropped 6; count of bases not matched to a gene: 1. This CDR3 contains 15 residues. Germline V CDR1 and CDR2: MNHEY, SMNVEV (reference sequence). CDR3 sequence reads: CASSFGLAGAGELFF. CDR3 coding DNA: TGTGCCAGCAGTTTTGGACTAGCGGGAGCCGGGGAGCTGTTTTTT.

This chain connects TRBV23-1 to TRBJ1-1; 9 bases line up with TRBD1. TRBV23-1 is an open reading frame whose function is uncertain. V shed 7 bases, J shed 5 bases, and the junction held 17 bases outside the gene matches. The CDR3 spans 17 residues. Here the CDR3 DNA reads TGCGCCAGCACTAGGTTACCGGGACAGGGAGGGAGAACTGAAGCTTTCTTT. It encodes CASTRLPGQGGRTEAFF.